This TCR beta chain was captured in a study of blood T cells in healthy people across ages. Worth noting for this clonotype: Mismatch with germline at one junction end may stem from a read error.

The use of a sample-barcoded 5' primer and a J-beta primer mix characterized a second PCR of roughly 7 to 11 cycles. TCRdb re-called the 5' RACE reads through MiXCR, storing one row per CDR3 protein. Altogether 550,000 to 750,000 distinct CDR3 sequences are present, roughly 21% being singletons, with the ten largest covering roughly 3.6%. The V gene's germline CDR1 is SNHLY and CDR2 FYNNEI. This CDR3 has 13 residues. V usage is TRBV2 and J usage is TRBJ2-5; weak D call: TRBD2 (5 bases). This sequence originates from a man in his sixties or seventies in good health. The specimen was blood. In DNA, the CDR3 is TGTGTCAGCAACGAGGGCCACGGAGAGACCCAGTACTTC. This codes for CVSNEGHGETQYF.